This is a list of T cell receptor beta chains from one sample in a study of T cell responses to AZD1222 COVID-19 vaccine. The data were produced by immunoSEQ multiplex PCR, yet TCRdb's version contains in-frame clones alone and is incomplete. The repertoire holds about 130,000 clones, with about 92% as singletons. Sequenced here: peripheral blood, sampled on day 0 of AZD1222 vaccination. The receptors shown here come from an adult in good health. Both conserved end residues are part of each CDR3. Each record gives: CDR3 protein, CDR3 DNA, V gene, clone size, D gene, J gene. A D gene is named only where the DNA matches it firmly. Only some rows state a clone size, as once, few, many or a class for expanded clones.

cdr3_aa: CASSLDPGATSYEQYF
cdr3_nt: TGTGCCAGCAGCTTAGATCCAGGGGCGACTTCCTACGAGCAGTACTTC
v_call: TRBV7-6
clone_size: -
d_call: -
j_call: TRBJ2-7

cdr3_aa: CASSPGLGGYEQYF
cdr3_nt: TGCGCCAGCAGCCCCGGGCTGGGGGGCTACGAGCAGTACTTC
v_call: TRBV5-1
clone_size: -
d_call: -
j_call: TRBJ2-7

cdr3_aa: CASSPQGPSYEQYF
cdr3_nt: TGTGCCAGCAGCCCGCAGGGGCCCTCCTACGAGCAGTACTTC
v_call: TRBV7-3
clone_size: -
d_call: -
j_call: TRBJ2-7

cdr3_aa: CASSFLGTFNEKLFF
cdr3_nt: TGCGCCAGCAGCTTTTTGGGGACGTTTAATGAAAAACTGTTTTTT
v_call: TRBV5-1
clone_size: -
d_call: -
j_call: TRBJ1-4

cdr3_aa: CASSPGQIEAFF
cdr3_nt: TGTGCCAGCAGCCCTGGACAGATTGAAGCTTTCTTT
v_call: TRBV7-9
clone_size: -
d_call: -
j_call: TRBJ1-1

cdr3_aa: CASINRGGGDYGYTF
cdr3_nt: TGTGCCAGCATAAATCGGGGAGGGGGCGACTATGGCTACACCTTC
v_call: TRBV2
clone_size: -
d_call: TRBD1
j_call: TRBJ1-2

cdr3_aa: CASSATVNQPQHF
cdr3_nt: TGTGCCAGCAGCGCGACAGTTAATCAGCCCCAGCATTTT
v_call: TRBV5-6
clone_size: -
d_call: -
j_call: TRBJ1-5

cdr3_aa: CASSYIRGARQPQHF
cdr3_nt: TGTGCCAGCAGTTACATCCGGGGGGCGAGACAGCCCCAGCATTTT
v_call: TRBV6-2/TRBV6-3
clone_size: -
d_call: -
j_call: TRBJ1-5

cdr3_aa: CASSAGTGGVFGEKLFF
cdr3_nt: TGTGCCAGCAGTGCCGGGACAGGGGGCGTCTTTGGGGAAAAACTGTTTTTT
v_call: TRBV28
clone_size: -
d_call: TRBD1
j_call: TRBJ1-4

cdr3_aa: CASSKGSLGQRNTEAFF
cdr3_nt: TGTGCCAGCAGCAAAGGTTCTCTCGGACAGAGGAACACTGAAGCTTTCTTT
v_call: TRBV21-1
clone_size: -
d_call: -
j_call: TRBJ1-1

cdr3_aa: CASSSAGTGGLGYTF
cdr3_nt: TGTGCCAGCAGTTCAGCTGGGACAGGGGGCCTTGGCTACACCTTC
v_call: TRBV6-5
clone_size: -
d_call: TRBD1
j_call: TRBJ1-2

cdr3_aa: CATSDPTAPYQPQHF
cdr3_nt: TGTGCCACCAGTGACCCTACAGCACCTTATCAGCCCCAGCATTTT
v_call: TRBV24-1
clone_size: -
d_call: -
j_call: TRBJ1-5

cdr3_aa: CASSILGTGNYEQYF
cdr3_nt: TGTGCCAGCAGTATCCTAGGGACGGGGAACTACGAGCAGTACTTC
v_call: TRBV6-2/TRBV6-3
clone_size: -
d_call: -
j_call: TRBJ2-7

cdr3_aa: CSARGGGSNEKLFF
cdr3_nt: TGCAGCGCCCGTGGGGGGGGAAGTAATGAAAAACTGTTTTTT
v_call: TRBV29-1
clone_size: -
d_call: -
j_call: TRBJ1-4

cdr3_aa: CATSSLGPTGSSYEQYF
cdr3_nt: TGTGCCACCAGCAGCTTGGGACCGACGGGAAGCTCCTACGAGCAGTACTTC
v_call: TRBV15
clone_size: -
d_call: -
j_call: TRBJ2-7

cdr3_aa: CASGQDLLQETQYF
cdr3_nt: TGTGCCAGCGGGCAGGATCTTCTACAAGAGACCCAGTACTTC
v_call: TRBV5-4
clone_size: -
d_call: -
j_call: TRBJ2-5

cdr3_aa: CATSRTQGELGKLFF
cdr3_nt: TGTGCCACCAGCAGAACACAGGGGGAGTTGGGAAAACTGTTTTTT
v_call: TRBV15
clone_size: -
d_call: TRBD1
j_call: TRBJ1-4

cdr3_aa: CASSQGIRGGNSPLHF
cdr3_nt: TGTGCCAGCAGCCAAGGCATTCGGGGTGGCAATTCACCCCTCCACTTT
v_call: TRBV4-2
clone_size: -
d_call: -
j_call: TRBJ1-6

cdr3_aa: CASRQKGQGVAGELFF
cdr3_nt: TGTGCCAGTCGCCAAAAGGGACAGGGGGTGGCCGGGGAGCTGTTTTTT
v_call: TRBV19
clone_size: -
d_call: TRBD1
j_call: TRBJ2-2

cdr3_aa: CASSHHRDMGNQPQHF
cdr3_nt: TGTGCCAGCAGTCACCACAGAGACATGGGCAATCAGCCCCAGCATTTT
v_call: TRBV6-2/TRBV6-3
clone_size: -
d_call: -
j_call: TRBJ1-5

cdr3_aa: CASSLVSGSNYGYTF
cdr3_nt: TGCGCCAGCAGCTTGGTATCGGGCAGCAACTATGGCTACACCTTC
v_call: TRBV5-1
clone_size: -
d_call: -
j_call: TRBJ1-2

cdr3_aa: CASSLEGRTYNEQFF
cdr3_nt: TGTGCCAGCAGCCTCGAGGGAAGAACCTACAATGAGCAGTTCTTC
v_call: TRBV2
clone_size: few
d_call: -
j_call: TRBJ2-1

cdr3_aa: CASSSGPFYGYTF
cdr3_nt: TGTGCCAGCAGCTCGGGACCGTTTTATGGCTACACCTTC
v_call: TRBV28
clone_size: -
d_call: -
j_call: TRBJ1-2

cdr3_aa: CSVENGGEKLFF
cdr3_nt: TGCAGCGTTGAAAATGGAGGTGAAAAACTGTTTTTT
v_call: TRBV29-1
clone_size: -
d_call: -
j_call: TRBJ1-4

cdr3_aa: CASSYGAGNTIYF
cdr3_nt: TGTGCCAGCAGTTACGGGGCTGGAAACACCATATATTTT
v_call: TRBV6-5
clone_size: -
d_call: -
j_call: TRBJ1-3

cdr3_aa: CASTPGQYNSPLHF
cdr3_nt: TGTGCCAGTACCCCGGGACAGTATAATTCACCCCTCCACTTT
v_call: TRBV19
clone_size: -
d_call: TRBD1
j_call: TRBJ1-6

cdr3_aa: CASSIFMNTEAFF
cdr3_nt: TGTGCCAGTAGTATCTTTATGAACACTGAAGCTTTCTTT
v_call: TRBV19
clone_size: -
d_call: -
j_call: TRBJ1-1

cdr3_aa: CASSVANYGYTF
cdr3_nt: TGTGCCAGCAGCGTAGCCAACTATGGCTACACCTTC
v_call: TRBV9
clone_size: -
d_call: -
j_call: TRBJ1-2

cdr3_aa: CASSLAPERGGRGNEQFF
cdr3_nt: TGTGCCAGCAGCTTAGCTCCCGAGCGGGGGGGCCGCGGCAATGAGCAGTTCTTC
v_call: TRBV7-2
clone_size: -
d_call: TRBD2
j_call: TRBJ2-1

cdr3_aa: CASSITLGGLAGAETQYF
cdr3_nt: TGTGCCAGCAGCATCACCCTGGGGGGGCTAGCGGGGGCGGAGACCCAGTACTTC
v_call: TRBV21-1
clone_size: -
d_call: -
j_call: TRBJ2-5

cdr3_aa: CASSLGLRNTEAFF
cdr3_nt: TGTGCCAGCAGCTTGGGACTGAGGAACACTGAAGCTTTCTTT
v_call: TRBV7-2
clone_size: -
d_call: -
j_call: TRBJ1-1

cdr3_aa: CASSPTGTGGIYEQYF
cdr3_nt: TGCGCCAGCAGCCCCACCGGGACAGGGGGAATCTACGAGCAGTACTTC
v_call: TRBV4-3
clone_size: -
d_call: TRBD1
j_call: TRBJ2-7

cdr3_aa: CSVARRDSFEAFF
cdr3_nt: TGCAGCGTTGCGCGACGGGACAGCTTCGAAGCTTTCTTT
v_call: TRBV29-1
clone_size: -
d_call: TRBD1
j_call: TRBJ1-1

cdr3_aa: CASRGTKPPSYNEQFF
cdr3_nt: TGTGCCAGTAGGGGCACAAAACCCCCCTCCTACAATGAGCAGTTCTTC
v_call: TRBV19
clone_size: -
d_call: -
j_call: TRBJ2-1

cdr3_aa: CASRERGGEAFF
cdr3_nt: TGTGCCAGCAGAGAGAGGGGGGGAGAAGCTTTCTTT
v_call: TRBV11-3
clone_size: -
d_call: -
j_call: TRBJ1-1

cdr3_aa: CASSEDQGDVTEAFF
cdr3_nt: TGTGCCAGCAGTGAAGATCAGGGGGATGTCACTGAAGCTTTCTTT
v_call: TRBV2
clone_size: -
d_call: TRBD1
j_call: TRBJ1-1

cdr3_aa: CAISERRGGSYEQYF
cdr3_nt: TGTGCCATCAGTGAGCGTCGCGGGGGCTCCTACGAGCAGTACTTC
v_call: TRBV10-3
clone_size: -
d_call: TRBD2
j_call: TRBJ2-7

cdr3_aa: CASSLTSYNEQFF
cdr3_nt: TGCGCCAGCAGCCTTACTTCCTACAATGAGCAGTTCTTC
v_call: TRBV5-1
clone_size: -
d_call: -
j_call: TRBJ2-1

cdr3_aa: CASSRRGTSGFGRDTQYF
cdr3_nt: TGTGCCAGCAGCCGCCGAGGGACTAGCGGGTTTGGTAGAGATACGCAGTATTTT
v_call: TRBV3-1/TRBV3-2
clone_size: -
d_call: TRBD2
j_call: TRBJ2-3

cdr3_aa: CASSLRTGDVKLFF
cdr3_nt: TGTGCCAGCAGCCTTAGGACAGGGGATGTAAAACTGTTTTTT
v_call: TRBV7-2
clone_size: -
d_call: TRBD1
j_call: TRBJ1-4

cdr3_aa: CASSSPPGELFF
cdr3_nt: TGTGCCAGCAGTTCCCCCCCCGGGGAGCTGTTTTTT
v_call: TRBV6-2/TRBV6-3
clone_size: -
d_call: -
j_call: TRBJ2-2

cdr3_aa: CASSSRFDRGGGYTF
cdr3_nt: TGTGCCAGCAGCTCCCGCTTCGACAGGGGCGGGGGCTACACCTTC
v_call: TRBV5-4
clone_size: -
d_call: TRBD1
j_call: TRBJ1-2

cdr3_aa: CASRPDRAGYEQYF
cdr3_nt: TGTGCCAGCAGACCTGACAGGGCAGGCTACGAGCAGTACTTC
v_call: TRBV6-5
clone_size: -
d_call: TRBD1
j_call: TRBJ2-7

cdr3_aa: CASSLGTGTLNQPQHF
cdr3_nt: TGTGCCAGCAGCTTAGGCACCGGGACACTTAATCAGCCCCAGCATTTT
v_call: TRBV7-9
clone_size: once
d_call: -
j_call: TRBJ1-5

cdr3_aa: CASRGRSNEKLFF
cdr3_nt: TGTGCCAGTCGGGGCAGGAGCAATGAAAAACTGTTTTTT
v_call: TRBV19
clone_size: -
d_call: -
j_call: TRBJ1-4

cdr3_aa: CASSAGRANTEAFF
cdr3_nt: TGTGCCAGCAGTGCGGGACGGGCGAACACTGAAGCTTTCTTT
v_call: TRBV11-1
clone_size: -
d_call: -
j_call: TRBJ1-1

cdr3_aa: CATSRVLAFEQYF
cdr3_nt: TGTGCCACCAGCAGAGTTTTGGCATTCGAGCAGTACTTC
v_call: TRBV15
clone_size: -
d_call: -
j_call: TRBJ2-7

cdr3_aa: CASSSTNDADTQYF
cdr3_nt: TGTGCCAGCAGCTCAACAAATGACGCAGATACGCAGTATTTT
v_call: TRBV7-3
clone_size: -
d_call: -
j_call: TRBJ2-3

cdr3_aa: CASSLAGLQETQYF
cdr3_nt: TGTGCCAGCAGCTTAGCGGGACTGCAAGAGACCCAGTACTTC
v_call: TRBV7-9
clone_size: -
d_call: -
j_call: TRBJ2-5

cdr3_aa: CASKAHGGDTQYF
cdr3_nt: TGTGCCAGTAAGGCCCACGGTGGAGATACGCAGTATTTT
v_call: TRBV19
clone_size: -
d_call: -
j_call: TRBJ2-3

cdr3_aa: CATEGQGGNYGYTF
cdr3_nt: TGCGCCACCGAGGGACAGGGAGGCAACTATGGCTACACCTTC
v_call: TRBV5-1
clone_size: -
d_call: TRBD1
j_call: TRBJ1-2

cdr3_aa: CASSTRGLQYF
cdr3_nt: TGTGCCAGTAGTACCAGGGGGCTTCAGTACTTC
v_call: TRBV19
clone_size: -
d_call: TRBD1
j_call: TRBJ2-4